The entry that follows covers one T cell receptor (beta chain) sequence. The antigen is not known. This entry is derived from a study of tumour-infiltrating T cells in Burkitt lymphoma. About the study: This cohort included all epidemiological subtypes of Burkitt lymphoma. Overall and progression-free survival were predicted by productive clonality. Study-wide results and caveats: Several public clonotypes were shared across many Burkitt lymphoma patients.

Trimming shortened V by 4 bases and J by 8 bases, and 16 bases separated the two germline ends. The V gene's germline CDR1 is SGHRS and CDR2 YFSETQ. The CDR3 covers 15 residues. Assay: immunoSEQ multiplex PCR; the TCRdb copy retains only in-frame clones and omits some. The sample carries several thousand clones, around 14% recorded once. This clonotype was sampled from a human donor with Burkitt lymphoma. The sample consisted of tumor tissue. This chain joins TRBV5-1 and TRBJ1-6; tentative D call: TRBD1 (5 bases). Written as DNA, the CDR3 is TGCGCCAGCAGCCCTCAAGCTCAAGGGGATTCACCCCTCCACTTT. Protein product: CASSPQAQGDSPLHF.